This entry lists 4 T cell receptor beta chains sequenced from one sample in a study of regulatory T cells in long-lasting Graves disease. According to the study, TCR beta libraries were built with iRepertoire HTBI primers and CDR3-region Arm-PCR. A single record per CDR3 protein comes from TCRdb applying MiXCR to the multiplex PCR reads. The sample gives about 340,000 distinct CDR3 sequences, about 20% of which show up once; 25% to 35% is in the top ten. Time point denoted: persistent/refractory GD, antithyroid drugs over 5 years with positive TRAb. The TCR library used RNA extracted from PBMCs. The starting material was peripheral blood mononuclear cells (PBMCs), obtained when the disease was refractory, from a patient treated with antithyroid drugs. Receptor source: a female donor with Graves disease.

At least ten counts were recorded for this clonotype. This chain uses TRBV6-1 with TRBJ1-1, with a tentative D call TRBD1 (5 bases). The CDR3 has 12 amino acids. Germline V CDR1 and CDR2: MNHNS, SASEGT. V lost 6 bases to trimming and J lost 4 bases, with 9 bases between them. The CDR3 reads CASSRDFTEAFF. In DNA, the CDR3 is TGTGCCAGCAGCCGGGACTTCACTGAAGCTTTCTTT.

Details on this clonotype: A much larger clone sits a single nucleotide away, making a read error possible. The chain carries TRBV7-2 and TRBJ1-6; 12 bases fit TRBD1. This CDR3 contains 15 residues. Germline assignment: CDR1 SGHTA and CDR2 FQGNSA. The DNA of the CDR3 is TGTGCCAACAGCTTAGTGGGACAGGGGGCTTCACCCCTCCACTTT. Encoded protein: CANSLVGQGASPLHF.

A few counts support this clonotype. This sequence joins TRBV7-9 and TRBJ1-3; D uncertain. Germline values: CDR1 SEHNR, CDR2 FQNEAQ (reference sequence). V was shortened by 4 bases and J by 1 base, with 5 bases between the two germline ends. This CDR3 comprises 13 residues. The CDR3 region has the DNA TGTGCCAGCAGCTCTAGTTCTGGAAACACCATATATTTT. Protein: CASSSSSGNTIYF.

The chain joins TRBV11-3 to TRBJ2-2; 9 nucleotides match TRBD2. The germline gives CDR1 SGHNT, CDR2 YENEEA. Trimming at V came to 3 bases and at J to 7 bases, leaving 6 bases not matched to a gene. The CDR3 consists of 15 residues. The CDR3 region has the DNA TGTGCCAGCAGCTTTCTTAGCGGGAGCGTCGGGGAGCTGTTTTTT. Encoded protein: CASSFLSGSVGELFF.